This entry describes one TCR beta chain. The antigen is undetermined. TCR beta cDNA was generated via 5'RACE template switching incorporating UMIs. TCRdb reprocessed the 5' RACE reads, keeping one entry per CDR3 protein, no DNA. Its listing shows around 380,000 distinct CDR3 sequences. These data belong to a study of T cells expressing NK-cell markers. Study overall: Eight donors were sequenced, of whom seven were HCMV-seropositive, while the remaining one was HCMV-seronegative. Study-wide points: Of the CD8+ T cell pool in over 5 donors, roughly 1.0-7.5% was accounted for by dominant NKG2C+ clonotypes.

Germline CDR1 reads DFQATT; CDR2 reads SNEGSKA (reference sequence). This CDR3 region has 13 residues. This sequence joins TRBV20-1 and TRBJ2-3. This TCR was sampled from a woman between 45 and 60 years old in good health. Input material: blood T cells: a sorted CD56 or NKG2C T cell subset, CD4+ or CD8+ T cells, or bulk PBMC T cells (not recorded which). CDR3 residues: CSGEERYTDTQYF.